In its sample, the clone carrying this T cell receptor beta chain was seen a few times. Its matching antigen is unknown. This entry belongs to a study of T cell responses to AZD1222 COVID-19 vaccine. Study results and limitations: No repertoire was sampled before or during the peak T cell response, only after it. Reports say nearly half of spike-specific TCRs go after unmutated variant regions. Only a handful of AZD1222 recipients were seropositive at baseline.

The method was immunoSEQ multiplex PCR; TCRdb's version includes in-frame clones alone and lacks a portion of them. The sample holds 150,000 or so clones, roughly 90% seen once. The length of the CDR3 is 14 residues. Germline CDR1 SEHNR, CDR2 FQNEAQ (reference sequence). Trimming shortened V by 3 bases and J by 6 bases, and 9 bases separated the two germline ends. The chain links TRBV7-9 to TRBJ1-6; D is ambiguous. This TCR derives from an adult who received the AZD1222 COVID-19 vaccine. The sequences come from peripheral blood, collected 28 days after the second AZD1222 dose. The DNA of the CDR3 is TGTGCCAGCAGCTTTGACAACATTAATTCACCCCTCCACTTT. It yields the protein CASSFDNINSPLHF. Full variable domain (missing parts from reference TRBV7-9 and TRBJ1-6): DTGVSQNPRHKITKRGQNVTFRCDPISEHNRLYWYRQTLGQGPEFLTYFQNEAQLEKSRLLSDRFSAERPKGSFSTLEIQRTEQGDSAMYLCASSFDNINSPLHFGNGTRLTVT.